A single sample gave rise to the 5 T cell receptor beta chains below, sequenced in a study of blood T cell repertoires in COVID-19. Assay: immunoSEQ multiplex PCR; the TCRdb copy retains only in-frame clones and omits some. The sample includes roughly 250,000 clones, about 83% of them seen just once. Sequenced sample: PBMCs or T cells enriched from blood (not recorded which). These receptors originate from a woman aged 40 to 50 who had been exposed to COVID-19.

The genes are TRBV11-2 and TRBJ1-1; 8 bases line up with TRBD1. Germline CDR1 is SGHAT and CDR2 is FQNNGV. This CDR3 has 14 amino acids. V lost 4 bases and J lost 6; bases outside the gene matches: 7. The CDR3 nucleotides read TGTGCCAGCAGCTCCGGGACAGGTACAGCTGAAGCTTTCTTT. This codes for CASSSGTGTAEAFF.

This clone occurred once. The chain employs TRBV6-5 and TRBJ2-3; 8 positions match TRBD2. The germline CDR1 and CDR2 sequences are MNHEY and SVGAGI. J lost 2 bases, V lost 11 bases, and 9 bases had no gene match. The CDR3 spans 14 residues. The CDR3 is CACLRGLATDTQYF. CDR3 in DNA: TGTGCCTGCTTGCGAGGACTAGCCACAGATACGCAGTATTTT.

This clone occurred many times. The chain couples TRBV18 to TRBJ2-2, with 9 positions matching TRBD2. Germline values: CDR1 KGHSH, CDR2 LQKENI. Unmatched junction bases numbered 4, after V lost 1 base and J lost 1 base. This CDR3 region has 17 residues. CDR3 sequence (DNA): TGTGCCAGCTCACCACGGCTAGCGGGGTTGAACACCGGGGAGCTGTTTTTT. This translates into CASSPRLAGLNTGELFF.

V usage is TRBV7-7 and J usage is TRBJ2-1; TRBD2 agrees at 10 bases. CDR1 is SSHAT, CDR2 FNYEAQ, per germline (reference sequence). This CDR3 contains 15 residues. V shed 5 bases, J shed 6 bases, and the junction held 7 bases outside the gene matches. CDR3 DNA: TGTGCCAGCAGCGTTAGCGGGGGGCCGAGCAATGAGCAGTTCTTC. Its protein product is CASSVSGGPSNEQFF.

This chain's CDR3 is CASSLMGQGAFF. CDR3 coding DNA: TGTGCCAGCAGTCTTATGGGACAGGGAGCTTTCTTT. J is TRBJ1-1 and V is TRBV11-2, with 9 bases lining up with TRBD1. This CDR3 is 12 amino acids long. The ends lost 6 bases at V and 10 bases at J; junction bases unmatched: 6. The V gene's germline CDR1 is SGHAT and CDR2 FQNNGV.